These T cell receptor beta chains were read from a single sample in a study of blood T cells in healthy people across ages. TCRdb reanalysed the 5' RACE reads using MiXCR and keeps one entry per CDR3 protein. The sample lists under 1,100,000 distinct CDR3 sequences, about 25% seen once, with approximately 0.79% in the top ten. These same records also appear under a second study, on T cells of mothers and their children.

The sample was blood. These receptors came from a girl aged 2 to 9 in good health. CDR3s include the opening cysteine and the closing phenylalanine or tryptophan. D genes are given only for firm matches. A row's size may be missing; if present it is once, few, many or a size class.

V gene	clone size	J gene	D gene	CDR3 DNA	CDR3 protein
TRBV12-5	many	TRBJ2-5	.	TGTGCTAGTGGTTTGGTACTAGGCGAGACCCAGTACTTC	CASGLVLGETQYF
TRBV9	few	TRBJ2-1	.	TGTGCCAGCAGCGCCGGGGACTCAGGCTACAATGAGCAGTTCTTC	CASSAGDSGYNEQFF
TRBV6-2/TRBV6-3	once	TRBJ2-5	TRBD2	TGTGCCAGCAGTGAGACTAGCGTGGAAGTGGGACAAGAGACCCAGTACTTC	CASSETSVEVGQETQYF
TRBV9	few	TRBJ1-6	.	TGTGCCAGCAGCGTGGAGGGGGGCAATTCACCCCTCCACTTT	CASSVEGGNSPLHF
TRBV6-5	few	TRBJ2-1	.	TGTGCCAGCAGTTCACGGACTCGCTCCTACAATGAGCAGTTCTTC	CASSSRTRSYNEQFF
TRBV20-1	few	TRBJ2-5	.	TGCAGTGCTAGTCTTGAGAGAAGGACCCAGTACTTC	CSASLERRTQYF
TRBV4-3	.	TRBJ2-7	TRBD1	TGCGCCAGCAGCCAGGAGGACAGGGCGAGCGAGCAGTACTTC	CASSQEDRASEQYF
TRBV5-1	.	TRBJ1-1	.	TGCGCCAGCAGCTCCCTCGGGCAATCTGAAGCTTTCTTT	CASSSLGQSEAFF
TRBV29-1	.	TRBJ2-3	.	TGCAGCGTTGAGCTCACAGATACGCAGTATTTT	CSVELTDTQYF
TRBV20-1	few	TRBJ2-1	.	TGCAGTGCTGACCTCTACAATGAGCAGTTCTTC	CSADLYNEQFF
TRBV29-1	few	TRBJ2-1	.	TGCAGCGTTGAAGAGCTAACCGAGCAGTTCTTC	CSVEELTEQFF
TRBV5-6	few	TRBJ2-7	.	TGTGCCAGCAGCTTGGGGTGGAACTACGAGCAGTACTTC	CASSLGWNYEQYF
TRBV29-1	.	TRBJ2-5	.	TGCAGCGTGAGGGGCGAGGGCGAAGAGACCCAGTACTTC	CSVRGEGEETQYF
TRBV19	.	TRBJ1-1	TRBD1	TGTGCCAGTAGTATAGTCGTGACAGGGGCCGGTGGAGCTTTCTTT	CASSIVVTGAGGAFF
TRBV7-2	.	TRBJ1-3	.	TGTGCCAGCACCGGGACGACTGTAACCCGAAACACCATATATTTT	CASTGTTVTRNTIYF
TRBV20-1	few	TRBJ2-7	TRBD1	TGCAGTGCTAGGCCCGGACAGGGGAACTACGAGCAGTACTTC	CSARPGQGNYEQYF
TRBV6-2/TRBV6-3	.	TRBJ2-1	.	TGTGCCAGCACTACGCAGGGGCTCTACAATGAGCAGTTCTTC	CASTTQGLYNEQFF
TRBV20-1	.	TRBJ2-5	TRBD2	TGCAGTGCCCCTCCCGGGGGGGGCTCCCGGGAGACCCAGTACTTC	CSAPPGGGSRETQYF
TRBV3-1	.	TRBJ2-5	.	TGTGCCAGCAGCCAAGATCGAGTACAGGGTGAAGAGACCCAGTACTTC	CASSQDRVQGEETQYF
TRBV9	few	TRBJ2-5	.	TGTGCCAGCAGCGCAATGGGAGGATGGGGGGAGACCCAGTACTTC	CASSAMGGWGETQYF
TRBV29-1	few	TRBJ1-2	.	TGCAGCGTTGCGTCCCCCGCTCCCTATGGCTACACCTTC	CSVASPAPYGYTF
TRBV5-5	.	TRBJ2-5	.	TGTGCCAGCAGCGCTGCTGGGGTTCGGGAGACCCAGTACTTC	CASSAAGVRETQYF
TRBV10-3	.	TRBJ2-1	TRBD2	TGTGCCATCAGTGCAGCGGGAGTATCCTACAATGAGGAGTTCTTC	CAISAAGVSYNEEFF
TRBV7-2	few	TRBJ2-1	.	TGTGCCAGCAGCAAAACAGGGGACTGGCCTGAGCAGTTCTTC	CASSKTGDWPEQFF
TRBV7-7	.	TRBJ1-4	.	TGTGCTAGCAGCAATCGGACGGGGTTTGAAAAACTGTTTTTT	CASSNRTGFEKLFF
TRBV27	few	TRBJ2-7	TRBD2	TGTGCCAGCAGTTTATCTCCCCGAGGACTAGGCTACGAGCAGTACTTC	CASSLSPRGLGYEQYF
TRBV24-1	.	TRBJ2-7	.	TGTGCCACCAGTGGAAGGGGTCCATACATCGAGCAGTACTTC	CATSGRGPYIEQYF
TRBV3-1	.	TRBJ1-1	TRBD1	TGTGCCAGCAGCCGAAGAGGGGGACAGGGGAACACTGAAGCTTTCTTT	CASSRRGGQGNTEAFF
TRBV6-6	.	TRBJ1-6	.	TGTGCCAGCAGTTACTCGACAGTACTTTCACCCCTCCACTTT	CASSYSTVLSPLHF
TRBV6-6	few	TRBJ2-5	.	TGTGCCAGCAGTTACGACCTAGCCCGGGAGACCCAGTACTTC	CASSYDLARETQYF
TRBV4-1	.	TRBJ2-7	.	TGCGCCAGCAGCCAAGGATTCGGGACACCTACCTACGAGCAGTACTTC	CASSQGFGTPTYEQYF
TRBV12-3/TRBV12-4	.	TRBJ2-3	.	TGTGCCAGCAACATGGGGGGGACGGGGGGCGCCGGCACAGATACGCAGTATTTT	CASNMGGTGGAGTDTQYF
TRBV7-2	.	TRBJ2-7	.	TGTGCCAGCAGCCCTCGAGGGACGGGCGGTGGCGAGCAGTACTTC	CASSPRGTGGGEQYF
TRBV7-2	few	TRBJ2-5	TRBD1	TGTGCCAGCAGTCTATACAGGGGGAGTGAGACCCAGTACTTC	CASSLYRGSETQYF
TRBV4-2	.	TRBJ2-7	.	TGTGCCAGCAGCCAACCAGAGCAGTACTTC	CASSQPEQYF
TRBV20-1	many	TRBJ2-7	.	TGCAGTGCTCGGTCTTTAATGGGGGCTGCTTTTTACGAGCAGTACTTC	CSARSLMGAAFYEQYF
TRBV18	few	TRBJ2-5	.	TGTGCCAGCTCACCCCTAAGGGTTGTTGAGACCCAGCACTTC	CASSPLRVVETQHF
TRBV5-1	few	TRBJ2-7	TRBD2	TGCGCCAGCAGCGCCCTAGCGGGAGCCACCTACGAGCAGTACTTC	CASSALAGATYEQYF
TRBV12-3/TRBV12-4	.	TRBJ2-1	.	TGTGCCAGCAGTTGGGGGCGATGGGGCGGAGCATCCAATGAGCAGTTCTTC	CASSWGRWGGASNEQFF
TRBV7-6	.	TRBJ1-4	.	TGTGCCAGCAGCTCTCAGGGGACGGGGGAAAAACTGTTTTTT	CASSSQGTGEKLFF
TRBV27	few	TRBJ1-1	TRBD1	TGTGCCAGCAGTTACGGACAGGGGTTCCCTGAAGCTTTCTTT	CASSYGQGFPEAFF
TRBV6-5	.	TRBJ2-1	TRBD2	TGTGCCAGCAGTTACCCTAGCGGGGGCTATGTTGAGCAGTTCTTC	CASSYPSGGYVEQFF
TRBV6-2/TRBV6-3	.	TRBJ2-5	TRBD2	TGTGCCAGCTCTGACGGCGGGGGTCTTAAAGAGACCCAGTACTTC	CASSDGGGLKETQYF
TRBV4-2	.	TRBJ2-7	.	TGTGCCAGCAGTCAGCAGGAAAGAAGCTCCTACGAGCAGTACTTC	CASSQQERSSYEQYF
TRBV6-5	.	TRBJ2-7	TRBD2	TGTGCCAGCAGTTACTTTCTAGCGGGGACAGAGGAGCGGTACTTC	CASSYFLAGTEERYF
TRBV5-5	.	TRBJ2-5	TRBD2	TGTGCCAGCAGCCCGGGGGTTAGCGGGGGAAAAGAGACCCAGTACTTC	CASSPGVSGGKETQYF
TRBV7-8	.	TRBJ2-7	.	TGTGCCAGCAGTTTACTAGAATTCTACGAGCAGTACTTC	CASSLLEFYEQYF
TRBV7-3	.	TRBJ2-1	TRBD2	TGTGCCAGCAGCTTTACCGGGACTAACGTTTATGAGCAGTTCTTC	CASSFTGTNVYEQFF
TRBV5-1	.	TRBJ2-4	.	TGCGCCAGCAGCTTGGTCCGGGACCCAGGGAACATTCAGTACTTC	CASSLVRDPGNIQYF
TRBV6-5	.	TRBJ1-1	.	TGTGCCAGCAACCTGCTCGGGACAACTGAAGCTTTCTTT	CASNLLGTTEAFF
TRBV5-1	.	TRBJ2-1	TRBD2	TGCGCCAGCAGCTTAGACGGGAGGAGTTTGGATGAGCAGTTCTTC	CASSLDGRSLDEQFF
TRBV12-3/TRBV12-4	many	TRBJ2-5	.	TGTGCCAGCAGTTTTGGTTCCCAAGAGACCCAGTACTTC	CASSFGSQETQYF
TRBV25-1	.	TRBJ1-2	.	TGTGCCAGCAGTGATAATTTAGGGGCGACTTATGGCTACACCTTC	CASSDNLGATYGYTF
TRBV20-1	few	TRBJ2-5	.	TGCAGTGCTAGGAGTCACCAAGAGACCCAGTACTTC	CSARSHQETQYF
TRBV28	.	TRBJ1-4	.	TGTGCCAGCAGTTCCCTCCGGGCAGTCCTTAATGAAAAACTGTTTTTT	CASSSLRAVLNEKLFF
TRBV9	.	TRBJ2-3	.	TGTGCCAGCAGCAACCCGAACACAGATACGCAGTATTTT	CASSNPNTDTQYF
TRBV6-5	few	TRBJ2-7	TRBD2	TGTGCCAGCGGTTGGACTAGCGCTTACGAGCAGTACTTC	CASGWTSAYEQYF
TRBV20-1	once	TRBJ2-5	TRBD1	TGCAGTGCTATAACAGGGGGTCGGGAGACCCAGTACTTC	CSAITGGRETQYF
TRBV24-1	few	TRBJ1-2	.	TGTGCCACCAGTGATGGGATCCAGGGGAACTATGGCTACACCTTC	CATSDGIQGNYGYTF